This TCR beta chain was captured in a study of Graves' ophthalmopathy and Graves' hyperthyroidism. Study details: Specimen type is peripheral blood, obtained at initial diagnosis before any treatment. Study observations and caveats: Blood also held most thyroid clonotypes expanded above 0.001 frequency. The model predicted progression of ophthalmopathy with a sensitivity of 60% to 71%, and its specificity was roughly 72%.

The study enrolled ophthalmopathy donors with moderate-to-severe activity, CAS ≥3, NOSPECS ≥4 and duration under 3 months. V lost 4 bases, J lost 4 bases, and 13 bases lay in between. This CDR3 has 14 residues. Germline values: CDR1 MNHEY, CDR2 SVGEGT. Amplified TCR beta CDR3 regions were obtained using RNA transcripts as template. RT-PCR with HTBI primers came first, then second-round multiplex PCR. TCRdb re-called the multiplex PCR reads with MiXCR, one entry per CDR3 protein. The sample holds some 210,000 distinct CDR3 sequences, around 30% seen once. This clonotype was picked up one time. Its antigen is still unknown.

The sample consisted of peripheral blood. This sequence originates from a man aged 50 to 60 with Graves' ophthalmopathy. The chain couples TRBV6-2 or TRBV6-3 to TRBJ2-5; a weak D match, TRBD2 (6 bases). The CDR3 loop is CASSSLAPGETQYF. Here the CDR3 DNA reads TGTGCCAGCAGTTCCCTAGCGCCCGGAGAGACCCAGTACTTC.